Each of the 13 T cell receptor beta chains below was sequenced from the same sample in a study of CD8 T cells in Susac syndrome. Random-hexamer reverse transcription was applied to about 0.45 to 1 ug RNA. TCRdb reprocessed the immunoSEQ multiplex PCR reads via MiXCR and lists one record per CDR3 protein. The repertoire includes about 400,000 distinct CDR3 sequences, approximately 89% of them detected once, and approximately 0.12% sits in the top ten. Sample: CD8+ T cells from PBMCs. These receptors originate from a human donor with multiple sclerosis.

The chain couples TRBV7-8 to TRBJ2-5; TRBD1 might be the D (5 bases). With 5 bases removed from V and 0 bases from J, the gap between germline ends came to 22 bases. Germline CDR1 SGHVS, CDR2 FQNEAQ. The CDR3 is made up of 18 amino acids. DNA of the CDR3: TGTGCCAGCAGCCGAAGGACCCTGGACACTTTGTACCAAGAGACCCAGTACTTC. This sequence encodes CASSRRTLDTLYQETQYF.

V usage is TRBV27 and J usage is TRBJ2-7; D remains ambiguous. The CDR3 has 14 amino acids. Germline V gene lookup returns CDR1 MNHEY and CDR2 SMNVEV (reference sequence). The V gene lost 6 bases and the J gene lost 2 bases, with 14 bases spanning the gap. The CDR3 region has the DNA TGTGCCAGCAGCCTAGGTGGTAGTACCTACGAGCAGTACTTC. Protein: CASSLGGSTYEQYF.

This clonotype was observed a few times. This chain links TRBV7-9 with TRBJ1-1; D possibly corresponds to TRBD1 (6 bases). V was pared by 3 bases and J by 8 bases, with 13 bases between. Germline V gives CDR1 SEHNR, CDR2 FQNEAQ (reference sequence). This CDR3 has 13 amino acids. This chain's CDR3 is CASSLGEGGEAFF. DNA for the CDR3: TGTGCCAGCAGCTTGGGTGAGGGGGGCGAAGCTTTCTTT.

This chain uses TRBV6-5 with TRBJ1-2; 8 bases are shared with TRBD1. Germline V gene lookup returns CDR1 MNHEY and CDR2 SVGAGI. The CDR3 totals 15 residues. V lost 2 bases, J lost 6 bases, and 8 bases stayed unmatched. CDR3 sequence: CASSYDAPGGNGYTF. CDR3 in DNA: TGTGCCAGCAGTTACGATGCCCCAGGGGGCAATGGCTACACCTTC.

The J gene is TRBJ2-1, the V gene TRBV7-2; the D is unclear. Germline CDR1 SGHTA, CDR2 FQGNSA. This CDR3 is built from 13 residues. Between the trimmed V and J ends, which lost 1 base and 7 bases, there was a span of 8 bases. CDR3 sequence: CASSLGLFNEQFF. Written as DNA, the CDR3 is TGTGCCAGCAGCTTAGGGCTATTTAATGAGCAGTTCTTC.

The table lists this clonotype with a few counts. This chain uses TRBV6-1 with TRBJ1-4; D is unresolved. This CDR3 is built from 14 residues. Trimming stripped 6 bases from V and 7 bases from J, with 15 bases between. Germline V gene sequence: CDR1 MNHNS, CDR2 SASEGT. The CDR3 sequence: CASSPGGSIEKLFF. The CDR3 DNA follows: TGTGCCAGCAGCCCGGGAGGGAGCATTGAAAAACTGTTTTTT.

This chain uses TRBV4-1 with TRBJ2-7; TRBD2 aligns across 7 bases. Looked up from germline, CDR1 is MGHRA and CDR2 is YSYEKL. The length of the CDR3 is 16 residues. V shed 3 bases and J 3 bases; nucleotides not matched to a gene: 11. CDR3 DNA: TGCGCCAGCAGCCATGACGAGCGGGAAGTCAGCTACGAGCAGTACTTC. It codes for CASSHDEREVSYEQYF.

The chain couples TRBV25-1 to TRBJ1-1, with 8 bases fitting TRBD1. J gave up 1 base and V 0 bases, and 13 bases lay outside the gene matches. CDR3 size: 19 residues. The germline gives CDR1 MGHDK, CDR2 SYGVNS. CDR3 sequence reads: CASSEYFLDRQGANTEAFF. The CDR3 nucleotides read TGTGCCAGCAGTGAATATTTCCTTGATCGTCAGGGGGCGAACACTGAAGCTTTCTTT.

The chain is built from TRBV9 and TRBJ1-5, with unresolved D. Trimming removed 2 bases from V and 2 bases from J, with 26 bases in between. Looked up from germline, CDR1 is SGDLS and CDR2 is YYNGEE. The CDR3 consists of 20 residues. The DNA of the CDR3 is TGTGCCAGCAGCGTTTTGTCGCGGAGGGTTGTGGGGAATGGCAATCAGCCCCAGCATTTT. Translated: CASSVLSRRVVGNGNQPQHF.

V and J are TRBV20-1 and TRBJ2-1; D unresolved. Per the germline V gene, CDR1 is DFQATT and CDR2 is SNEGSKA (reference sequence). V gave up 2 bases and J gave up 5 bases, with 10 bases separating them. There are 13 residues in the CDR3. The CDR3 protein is CSARSLGDNEQFF. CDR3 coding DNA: TGCAGTGCTAGATCGCTAGGTGACAATGAGCAGTTCTTC.

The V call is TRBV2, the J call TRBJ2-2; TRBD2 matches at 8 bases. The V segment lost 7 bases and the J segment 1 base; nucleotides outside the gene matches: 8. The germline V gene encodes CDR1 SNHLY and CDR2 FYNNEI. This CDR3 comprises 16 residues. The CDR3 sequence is CASTDVSGENTGELFF. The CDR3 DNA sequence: TGTGCCAGCACCGACGTTAGCGGGGAGAACACCGGGGAGCTGTTTTTT.

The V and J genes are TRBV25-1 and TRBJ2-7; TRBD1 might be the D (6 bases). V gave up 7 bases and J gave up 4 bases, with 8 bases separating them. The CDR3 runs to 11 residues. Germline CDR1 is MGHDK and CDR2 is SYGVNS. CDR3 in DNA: TGTGCCAGCATTAGGGGGTACGAGCAGTACTTC. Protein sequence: CASIRGYEQYF.

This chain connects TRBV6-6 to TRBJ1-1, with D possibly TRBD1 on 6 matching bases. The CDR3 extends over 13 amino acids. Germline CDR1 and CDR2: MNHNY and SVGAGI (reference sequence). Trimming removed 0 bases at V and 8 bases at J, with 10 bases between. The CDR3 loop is CASSYSPRGEAFF. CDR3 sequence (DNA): TGTGCCAGCAGTTACTCGCCGAGGGGGGAAGCTTTCTTT.